These 3 T cell receptor beta chains share one sample of origin, sequenced in a study of blood T cells in healthy people across ages. For the second PCR, which ran for about 6 to 11 cycles, a sample-barcoded 5' primer and a J-beta primer mix were used. TCRdb reprocessed the 5' RACE reads via MiXCR and lists one record per CDR3 protein. This table has almost 800,000 distinct CDR3 sequences, 58% appearing once. Sequencing input: blood. These receptors all stem from a man younger than 40 in good health.

This chain links TRBV9 with TRBJ2-5, with a tentative D call TRBD2 (5 bases). CDR1 and CDR2 (germline): SGDLS, YYNGEE. This CDR3 has 14 amino acids. V was shortened by 4 bases and J by 5 bases, with 15 bases between the two germline ends. In DNA form, the CDR3 reads TGTGCCAGCAGCCTGTCCGACTACGAGGAGACCCAGTACTTC. It specifies CASSLSDYEETQYF.

The chain is built from TRBV12-5 and TRBJ2-1, with 7 bases fitting TRBD2. Trimming at V came to 1 base and at J to 5 bases, leaving 17 bases not matched to a gene. CDR3 size: 19 residues. Germline CDR1 reads LGHNT; CDR2 reads FRNRAP. Here the CDR3 DNA reads TGTGCTAGTGGTTTGGGGGGCCGGGACTACATGATACTTAACAATGAGCAGTTCTTC. It is translated as CASGLGGRDYMILNNEQFF.

This chain connects TRBV7-7 to TRBJ1-2; tentatively, D is TRBD1 (5 bases). Germline V gene sequence: CDR1 SSHAT, CDR2 FNYEAQ (reference sequence). The CDR3 is 14 amino acids. V lost 5 bases, J lost 4 bases, and 14 bases lay in between. DNA for the CDR3: TGTGCCAGCAGCGCCCGCAGGGCGGGCTATGGCTACACCTTC. Its translation: CASSARRAGYGYTF.